This note documents a single T cell receptor (beta chain) sequence. Some clones are missing from TCRdb's copy, which holds only in-frame ones; the method was immunoSEQ multiplex PCR. The data contain some 210,000 clones, 80% to 95% of them singletons. The sample is drawn from a study of blood T cell repertoires in COVID-19. The wider study: Spain, Italy and the United States supplied samples that represented acute and convalescent COVID-19. The analysed material was cDNA or gDNA that came from T cells, B-cell-depleted T cells, or PBMCs.

Recruited during active infection, patients (from Seattle) were subsequently followed longitudinally. The CDR3 has 16 residues. The germline V gene encodes CDR1 SGHNT and CDR2 YENEEA. V shed 5 bases, J shed 5 bases, and the junction held 8 bases outside the gene matches. Material for sequencing was peripheral blood. The chain has TRBV11-3 and TRBJ2-7; 14 bases agree with TRBD2. This clonotype originated in a man between 60 and 75 years old with COVID-19, enrolled during active disease. The CDR3 region is CASSPRTSGGRHEQYF. The CDR3 coding sequence is TGTGCCAGCAGCCCGCGGACTAGCGGGGGGAGGCACGAGCAGTACTTC.